Here is one TCR beta chain with its context. As handled by the study authors: Reference gene primer amplification yielded estimated nucleated cell counts. TCRdb's table, derived via immunoSEQ multiplex PCR, lists solely in-frame clones and lacks some. That table gives V, J and clone size, and the DNA gave D and trimming. The table records 90,000 to 110,000 clones, over 80% of them present only once. The sample belongs to a study of blood T cell repertoires in COVID-19. Study information: T cells, B-cell-depleted T cells, or PBMCs provided the cDNA or gDNA that served as material.

Trimming removed 5 bases from V and 2 bases from J, with 16 bases in between. This CDR3 is 16 amino acids long. The germline V gene has CDR1 SGHTA and CDR2 FQGNSA. This TCR was sampled from a human donor in a cohort sampled during active COVID-19. Material for sequencing was peripheral blood. The chain joins TRBV7-2 to TRBJ2-1; D possibly corresponds to TRBD1 (6 bases). CDR3 protein: CASSPAHGQPYNEQFF. In DNA, the CDR3 is TGTGCCAGCAGCCCTGCCCATGGACAGCCCTACAATGAGCAGTTCTTC.